Ten or more counts support the clone carrying this T cell receptor (beta chain). Its cognate antigen is unknown. The sample is drawn from a study of beta chain features in type 1 diabetes. Expressed TCRB transcripts got sequenced, as all isolated RNA was reverse transcribed. Method: immunoSEQ multiplex PCR; TCRdb's copy keeps in-frame clones and lacks some. Here the sample spans 850,000 to 900,000 clones, roughly a sixth being singletons. Notes on the study in general: Reduced insertions and increased deletions marked VDJ junctions in type 1 diabetes patients. A cDNA-based sequencing approach could over-represent cells with high TCR expression. Any PCR bias toward short templates would affect both groups alike.

The source of this sequence is a woman aged 18 to 35 in good health. Sequencing was done on a sample of naive CD4+ T cells from blood.

The CDR3: CASSREVGNEQFF. The CDR3 DNA reads as TGTGCCAGCAGCAGGGAGGTGGGCAATGAGCAGTTCTTC. The chain combines TRBV2 with TRBJ2-1; D might be TRBD2 (6 bases). V lost 6 bases to trimming and J lost 6 bases, with 12 bases between them. Germline V gene lookup returns CDR1 SNHLY and CDR2 FYNNEI. This CDR3 has 13 amino acids.